Shown below are 8 T cell receptor beta chains from a single sample sequenced in a study of blood T cell repertoires in COVID-19. The data were produced by immunoSEQ multiplex PCR, yet TCRdb's version contains in-frame clones alone and is incomplete. In the table there are 50,000 to 75,000 clones, around 80% of which are singletons. The sequenced sample was peripheral blood. The receptors shown here come from a man aged 60-69 years with COVID-19, enrolled during active disease.

Only a few counts were recorded for this clone. The gene calls are TRBV12-3 or TRBV12-4 and TRBJ2-5; D perhaps matches TRBD1 (6 bases). The V and J ends lost 1 base and 3 bases respectively, with 6 bases between them. CDR3 length: 13 residues. The CDR3, as DNA: TGTGCCAGCAGTTTAGGGACAGAAGAGACCCAGTACTTC. Its protein product is CASSLGTEETQYF.

V gene TRBV7-4 combines with J gene TRBJ2-7; 7 nucleotides match TRBD2. The CDR3 contains 16 residues. CDR1 and CDR2 from the germline V gene are SGHVT and SQSDAQ. Trimming cost V 7 bases and J 5 bases; bases outside gene matches: 17. CDR3 sequence (DNA): TGTGCCAGCACCCCGAGAAAGCAAACGGGGGGACACGAGCAGTACTTC. As protein: CASTPRKQTGGHEQYF.

The J gene is TRBJ2-1, the V gene TRBV27; 7 bases match TRBD2. Trimming removed 2 bases from V and 4 bases from J; junction bases left unmatched: 5. Germline lookup yields CDR1 MNHEY and CDR2 SMNVEV (reference sequence). The CDR3 has 15 amino acids. This chain's CDR3 is CASSLGLGVYNEQFF. The CDR3 region has the DNA TGTGCCAGCAGTTTAGGACTAGGGGTTTACAATGAGCAGTTCTTC.

This rearrangement joins TRBV12-5 to TRBJ2-5; D uncertain. V gave up 2 bases and J gave up 5 bases, with 6 bases separating them. Germline V gives CDR1 LGHNT, CDR2 FRNRAP. This CDR3 spans 12 amino acids. For the CDR3, the DNA is TGTGCTAGTGGTTTGTCGGAGGAGACCCAGTACTTC. Residues: CASGLSEETQYF. Combining the CDR3 with reference TRBV12-5 and TRBJ2-5 gives the whole variable domain DARVTQTPRHKVTEMGQEVTMRCQPILGHNTVFWYRQTMMQGLELLAYFRNRAPLDDSGMPKDRFSAEMPDATLATLKIQPSEPRDSAVYFCASGLSEETQYFGPGTRLLVL.

The chain combines TRBV18 with TRBJ2-3; D might be TRBD2 (6 bases). The V and J ends lost 2 bases and 8 bases respectively, with 17 bases between them. Germline V gene lookup returns CDR1 KGHSH and CDR2 LQKENI. The CDR3 has 15 residues. CDR3 sequence (DNA): TGTGCCAGCTCACCATCGGGGGAGTTACTCCCTACGCAGTATTTT. Translated, it gives CASSPSGELLPTQYF.

The gene calls are TRBV7-3 and TRBJ2-4; 9 nucleotides agree with TRBD2. Losses at the gene ends were 2 bases for V and 5 bases for J; bases not matched to a gene: 4. Germline V CDR1 and CDR2: SGHTA, FQGTGA. This CDR3 is built from 15 residues. In nucleotides, the CDR3 is TGTGCCAGCAGCTTATCGGCTAGCGGGGAAAACATTCAGTACTTC. Its translation is CASSLSASGENIQYF.

This clone was counted once. This chain uses TRBV6-1 with TRBJ2-3, with D perhaps TRBD1 (5 bases). The ends were cut back, 0 bases at V and 5 bases at J, with 9 bases in the middle. Germline assignment: CDR1 MNHNS and CDR2 SASEGT. This CDR3 has 14 residues. CDR3 residues: CASSEAAGLDTQYF. CDR3 coding DNA: TGTGCCAGCAGTGAAGCCGCAGGGTTAGATACGCAGTATTTT.

The chain combines TRBV6-5 with TRBJ1-1; D is possibly TRBD1 (5 bases). Looked up from germline, CDR1 is MNHEY and CDR2 is SVGAGI. The CDR3 spans 15 residues. V was pared by 0 bases and J by 1 base, with 9 bases between. Written as DNA, the CDR3 is TGTGCCAGCAGTTACTCGGGGGGAAGGAACACTGAAGCTTTCTTT. Amino acids: CASSYSGGRNTEAFF.